This T cell receptor (beta chain) appears in the sequencing data of a study of technical replicates of blood from four donors. This CDR3 region has 18 residues. Germline assignment: CDR1 SGHAT and CDR2 FQNNGV. Between the trimmed V and J ends, which lost 2 bases and 1 base, there was a span of 15 bases. Repertoires were generated with immunoSEQ multiplex PCR, while TCRdb's copy carries only in-frame clones and drops some. The profile shows about 60,000 clones, approximately 84% of them singletons. Sequenced material: PBMCs. This sequence originates from a human donor in good health. Some clones in this sample may be carry-over from other donors' samples. The chain recombines TRBV11-2 with TRBJ2-6; tentative D call: TRBD1 (5 bases). The CDR3 spells CASSLSRAPLSGANVLTF. The CDR3, as DNA: TGTGCCAGCAGCTTAAGCAGGGCCCCGCTTTCTGGGGCCAACGTCCTGACTTTC.